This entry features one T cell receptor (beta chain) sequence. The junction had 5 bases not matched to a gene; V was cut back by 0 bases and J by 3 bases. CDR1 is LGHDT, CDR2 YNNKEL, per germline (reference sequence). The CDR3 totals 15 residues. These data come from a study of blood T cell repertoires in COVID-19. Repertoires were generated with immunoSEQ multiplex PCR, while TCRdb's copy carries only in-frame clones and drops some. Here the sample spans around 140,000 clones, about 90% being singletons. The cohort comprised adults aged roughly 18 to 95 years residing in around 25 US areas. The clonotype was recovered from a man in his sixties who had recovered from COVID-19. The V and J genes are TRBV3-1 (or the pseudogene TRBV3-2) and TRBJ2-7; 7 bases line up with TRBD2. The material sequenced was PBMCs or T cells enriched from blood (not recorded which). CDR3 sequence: CASSQDGLAVYEQYF. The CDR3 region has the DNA TGTGCCAGCAGCCAAGATGGGCTAGCGGTCTACGAGCAGTACTTC.